These 19 T cell receptor beta chains originate from one sample sequenced in a study of T cells in Graves' hyperthyroidism and ophthalmopathy. Researchers took RNA transcripts and amplified the TCR beta CDR3 regions from them. The HTBI set primed first-round TCR CDR3 RT-PCR. One entry per CDR3 protein results from TCRdb running MiXCR on the multiplex PCR reads. The data show some 700,000 distinct CDR3 sequences, with roughly 17% seen just once and less than 20% held by the top ten. The source material was blood. These receptors were obtained from a man aged 50 to 59 with Graves' hyperthyroidism.

The chain uses TRBV3-1 and TRBJ2-7; D gene uncertain. V lost 2 bases and J lost 2, with 10 bases in between. Germline loops: CDR1 LGHDT, CDR2 YNNKEL (reference sequence). The CDR3 has 14 residues. CDR3 sequence reads: CASSQYYPTYEQYF. The CDR3 DNA follows: TGTGCCAGCAGCCAATATTACCCGACCTACGAGCAGTACTTC.

Ten or more counts support this clonotype. The rearrangement joins TRBV11-2 to TRBJ1-4; D is perhaps TRBD1 (5 bases). Germline V gives CDR1 SGHAT, CDR2 FQNNGV. V lost 5 bases and J lost 4, with 11 bases in between. This CDR3 has 14 amino acids. Here the CDR3 DNA reads TGTGCCAGCAGCCTACGACAGAGTAATGAAAAACTGTTTTTT. This sequence encodes CASSLRQSNEKLFF.

The rearrangement uses TRBV6-2 or TRBV6-3 and TRBJ1-3; maybe TRBD1 (6 bases). The CDR3 loop spans 14 amino acids. V lost 4 bases, J lost 6 bases, and 13 bases lay in between. Germline V lookup: CDR1 MNHEY, CDR2 SVGEGT. The CDR3 DNA is TGTGCCAGCAGTTCAGGGGTTTTCGAAAACACCATATATTTT. Its protein product is CASSSGVFENTIYF.

This clonotype was counted at least ten times. J is TRBJ2-7 and V is TRBV29-1, with TRBD2 matching 10 bases. The CDR3 extends over 14 amino acids. J was trimmed by 0 bases and V by 7 bases; bases with no gene match: 6. CDR1 SQVTM and CDR2 ANQGSEA come from the germline V gene. The CDR3 DNA sequence: TGCAGCGGCCGACTAGCGGGCCACTCCTACGAGCAGTACTTC. Protein: CSGRLAGHSYEQYF.

This clonotype was found many times. This chain joins TRBV24-1 and TRBJ2-7, with D unresolved. In germline, CDR1 is KGHDR, CDR2 SFDVKD. The CDR3 is 12 amino acids. V was shortened by 5 bases and J by 1 base, with 5 bases between the two germline ends. The CDR3 sequence is CATSGGSYEQYF. CDR3 nucleotide sequence: TGTGCCACCAGTGGGGGTTCCTACGAGCAGTACTTC.

This clonotype has at least ten counts. The V gene is TRBV7-9, the J gene TRBJ2-5, with D possibly matching TRBD2 (6 bases). This CDR3 has 14 residues. Germline loops: CDR1 SEHNR, CDR2 FQNEAQ (reference sequence). With 3 bases removed from V and 9 bases from J, the gap between germline ends came to 17 bases. The chain's CDR3 is CASSFLSGQRAQYF. The CDR3 DNA reads as TGTGCCAGCAGCTTTTTAAGCGGGCAAAGAGCCCAGTACTTC.

This clonotype showed up many times. The V gene is TRBV30, the J gene TRBJ2-1; D might be TRBD1 or TRBD2, each matching 5 bases. The CDR3 contains 11 residues. Germline lookup yields CDR1 GTSNPN and CDR2 SVGIG (reference sequence). The germline V and J ends were trimmed by 4 bases and 13 bases, with 14 bases remaining between them. This chain's CDR3 is CAWTSGRLQFF. Here the CDR3 DNA reads TGTGCCTGGACTTCGGGACGGCTTCAGTTCTTC.

This sequence joins TRBV3-1 and TRBJ1-2; the match to TRBD1 covers 7 bases. Germline CDR1 and CDR2: LGHDT and YNNKEL (reference sequence). Trimming removed 4 bases from V and 4 bases from J; junction bases left unmatched: 9. The CDR3 extends over 15 amino acids. The CDR3 reads CASSPTGQTIYGYTF. CDR3 DNA sequence: TGTGCCAGCAGCCCTACGGGACAGACTATCTATGGCTACACCTTC.

This clonotype was picked up a small number of times. The chain has TRBV2 and TRBJ2-7; 14 bases agree with TRBD2. The V gene's germline CDR1 is SNHLY and CDR2 FYNNEI. V was clipped by 2 bases and J by 9 bases; unmatched bases: 6. CDR3 length: 15 residues. In DNA form, the CDR3 reads TGTGCCAGCAGTGAACAGGGACTAGCGGGAGACGTGCAGTACTTC. Amino acid sequence: CASSEQGLAGDVQYF.

Only a few counts were recorded for this clonotype. This chain links TRBV6-4 with TRBJ2-3; 11 bases align to TRBD2. The J segment lost 2 bases and the V segment lost 6 bases, leaving 4 bases of the junction unmatched. Germline loops: CDR1 MRHNA, CDR2 SNTAGT. This CDR3 comprises 15 residues. The CDR3, as DNA: TGTGCCAGCAGAAGACTAGCGGGACCCACAGATACGCAGTATTTT. Its protein is CASRRLAGPTDTQYF.

The CDR3 reads CASSLLQGTAGYTF. The DNA for the CDR3 is TGCGCCAGCAGCTTACTACAGGGGACCGCTGGCTACACCTTC. The chain couples TRBV5-1 to TRBJ1-2; 7 bases are shared with TRBD1. The germline V gene has CDR1 SGHRS and CDR2 YFSETQ. This CDR3 region has 14 residues. V was pared by 2 bases and J by 7 bases, with 8 bases of the junction left unmatched.

Many counts were recorded for this clonotype. The chain carries TRBV27 and TRBJ1-2, with TRBD1 as a possible D gene (5 bases). Trimming pared 4 bases from V and 8 bases from J, leaving 14 bases between. CDR3 length: 13 residues. Germline V gene data show CDR1 as MNHEY and CDR2 as SMNVEV (reference sequence). As DNA, the CDR3 is TGTGCCAGCAGTTCGGGCAGGGTTAGCGGCTACACCTTC. Residues: CASSSGRVSGYTF.

The chain recombines TRBV5-1 with TRBJ2-1; D tentatively reads TRBD1 or TRBD2 (6 bases each). Trimming took off 0 bases at V and 8 bases at J, with 15 bases between the two ends. The CDR3 is 15 residues long. Germline V gene data show CDR1 as SGHRS and CDR2 as YFSETQ. The CDR3 sequence is CASSLAARRGDEQFF. CDR3 DNA: TGCGCCAGCAGCTTGGCTGCTAGGAGGGGGGATGAGCAGTTCTTC.

In this sample, this clonotype turned up once. A much larger clone differs from this one at a single base, so this may be a read error. The rearrangement uses TRBV28 and TRBJ2-7; D is uncertain. This CDR3 is built from 14 residues. Germline V gene data show CDR1 as MDHEN and CDR2 as SYDVKM. V lost 3 bases to trimming and J lost 5 bases, with 14 bases between them. CDR3 DNA sequence: TGTGCCAGCAGTTTGGATAGGGTCGTGGACGAGCAGTACTTC. As protein: CASSLDRVVDEQYF.

This clonotype was recorded at least ten times. The gene calls are TRBV12-3 or TRBV12-4 and TRBJ2-2; D remains ambiguous. The CDR3 runs 14 residues. The germline V and J ends were trimmed by 5 bases and 8 bases, with 15 bases remaining between them. The CDR3 coding sequence is TGTGCCAGCAGTCCAGATCCGGTAGCTGGGGAGCTGTTTTTT. Protein: CASSPDPVAGELFF.

As to this clonotype: Being one base from a much bigger clone, this may be a read error. V usage is TRBV24-1 and J usage is TRBJ1-5; no reliable D call. The CDR3 contains 14 residues. Germline CDR1 is KGHDR and CDR2 is SFDVKD. Trimming removed 2 bases from V and 1 base from J, with 5 bases in between. CDR3 DNA: TGTGCCACCAGTGATTCAATGAGCAATCAGCCCCAGCATTTT. It translates to CATSDSMSNQPQHF.

The sample holds many counts of this clonotype. The rearrangement uses TRBV2 and TRBJ2-7; D unclear. CDR3 length equals 12 residues. V was trimmed by 7 bases and J by 4 bases, leaving 11 bases between them. Germline V lookup: CDR1 SNHLY, CDR2 FYNNEI. CDR3 bases: TGTGCCAGCATGAACAGAACTTACGAGCAGTACTTC. Translated, it gives CASMNRTYEQYF.

This clonotype was detected ten times or more. V usage is TRBV2 and J usage is TRBJ2-4; TRBD2 is a possible D gene (5 bases). Trimming removed 7 bases at V and 7 bases at J, with 17 bases between. Germline V lookup: CDR1 SNHLY, CDR2 FYNNEI. The CDR3 loop spans 14 amino acids. DNA of the CDR3: TGTGCCAGCACGGCAGCGGACTCACGGAACATTCAGTACTTC. Its protein is CASTAADSRNIQYF.

The genes are TRBV7-8 and TRBJ1-4; D perhaps matches TRBD1 (5 bases). CDR3 length equals 19 residues. In germline, CDR1 is SGHVS, CDR2 FQNEAQ. V was clipped by 1 base and J by 7 bases, with 25 bases between them. The DNA of the CDR3 is TGTGCCAGCAGCTTAGAGGGGTCTGGGTTCAGGGTCGGTTTTGAAAAACTGTTTTTT. Amino acids: CASSLEGSGFRVGFEKLFF.